This TCR beta chain came from a study of beta chain features in type 1 diabetes. Overall study: Patients looked much like healthy donors when it came to age, gender and cell yields. Study-wide points: Insertions at VDJ junctions were less frequent in type 1 diabetes patients. These patients also deleted more nucleotides at the same junctions. Comparison showed that naive, central memory and Treg TCRB repertoires appeared more similar among patients than among healthy donors.

Expressed TCRB transcripts were sequenced because the entire RNA isolate underwent reverse transcription. Naive, central memory and regulatory T cell samples yielded roughly 3.6 million reads on average. Generated by immunoSEQ multiplex PCR, the TCRdb table keeps only in-frame clones and is missing some. There are 620,000 or so clones in the sample; roughly a sixth occur only once, and around 0.1% lies in the top ten. This clone was counted between two and nine times. Its antigen is currently unknown. V was trimmed by 6 bases and J by 7 bases, leaving 13 bases between them. CDR3 length: 14 amino acids. CDR1 SGHTA and CDR2 FQGNSA come from the germline V gene.

This TCR came from a man aged 18 to 30 in good health. Sequences were obtained from naive CD4+ T cells from blood. V and J are TRBV7-2 and TRBJ1-6, with a weak D call TRBD1 (6 bases). The DNA of the CDR3 is TGTGCCAGCAGTTACAGGGTGCAGAATTCACCCCTCCACTTT. The encoded protein is CASSYRVQNSPLHF.